This T cell receptor (beta chain) was sequenced during a study of cytomegalovirus exposure and HLA in healthy donors. Overall study results and limits: The number of N-insertions in an Asian-associated ancestry cluster was reportedly below the 666-donor mean in a later analysis.

This CDR3 spans 18 amino acids. V lost 4 bases and J lost 4; bases outside the gene matches: 13. The germline gives CDR1 MGHRA, CDR2 YSYEKL. In the case of this clone: Antigen unknown.

Primers: 60 Vbeta forward and 13 Jbeta reverse. Clones were read by immunoSEQ multiplex PCR, and TCRdb kept only the in-frame ones, dropping some. The sample holds some 130,000 clones, less than 85% seen once. The TCR originated in a man aged 25 to 40 in good health and CMV-seronegative. The sample comprised PBMCs. This chain uses TRBV4-1 with TRBJ2-1; TRBD2 agrees at 10 bases. The CDR3 here is CASSPSPPTSGPYNEQFF. For the CDR3, the DNA is TGCGCCAGCAGCCCCTCCCCCCCGACTAGCGGGCCTTACAATGAGCAGTTCTTC.